The 20 T cell receptor beta chains below all came from one sample that was sequenced in a study of blood T cells in healthy people across ages. With a J-beta primer mix and a sample-barcoded 5' primer, a second PCR ran 7 to 11 cycles. From the 5' RACE reads, TCRdb called clonotypes with MiXCR, one entry per CDR3 protein. This sample has some 930,000 distinct CDR3 sequences, with almost 30% found just once. These records were also assigned to another study, of T cells of mothers and their children.

The sequenced sample was blood. All receptors derive from a woman in her 40s in good health.

A remark on this clonotype: A much larger clone sits a single nucleotide away, making a read error possible. Without the conserved terminal phenylalanine or tryptophan, this CDR3 likely stems from a read error. The rearrangement links TRBV4-3 to TRBJ1-2, with 7 bases identical to TRBD1. Per germline, CDR1 LGHNA and CDR2 YSLEER. This CDR3 is built from 16 residues. The trim removed 4 bases at V and 4 bases at J, leaving 12 bases unmatched. The CDR3 region has the DNA TGCGCCAGCAGCCCAGAGCCCCACAGGGGTGCCTATGGCTACACCTGC. Amino acids: CASSPEPHRGAYGYTC.

The J gene is TRBJ1-5, the V gene TRBV11-3; perhaps TRBD1 as D (6 bases). CDR1 SGHNT and CDR2 YENEEA come from the germline V gene. V shed 0 bases and J shed 6 bases, with 12 bases lying between them. The CDR3 runs 15 residues. For the CDR3, the DNA is TGTGCCAGCAGCTTAGAGGGGGGCAACAGTCAGCCCCAGCATTTT. It specifies CASSLEGGNSQPQHF.

As for this clonotype: This could be a read error, since a much larger clone is one nucleotide away. The V and J genes are TRBV28 and TRBJ2-5; 13 nucleotides line up with TRBD2. Germline-derived CDR1 and CDR2 are MDHEN and SYDVKM. This CDR3 spans 15 amino acids. As DNA, the CDR3 is TGTGCCAGCAGTCCTGGACTAGCGGGGGCCGAGACCCACTACTTC. Its translation: CASSPGLAGAETHYF.

This clonotype was recorded a few times. The chain links TRBV12-3 or TRBV12-4 to TRBJ1-4; D is undetermined. This CDR3 is built from 14 residues. Trimming removed 6 bases from V and 8 bases from J, with 16 bases in between. The CDR3 loop is CASSPGRSIEKLFF. The DNA of the CDR3 is TGTGCCAGCAGCCCGGGAAGGAGTATCGAAAAACTGTTTTTT.

DNA of the CDR3: TGCGCCAGCAGCCCGGGGGGCTTAAGGCAAGAGACCCAGTACTTC. Its protein is CASSPGGLRQETQYF. The chain couples TRBV4-3 to TRBJ2-5, with D perhaps matching TRBD2 (7 bases). V lost 4 bases and J lost 2, with 14 bases in between. CDR3 length: 15 residues. Germline lookup yields CDR1 LGHNA and CDR2 YSLEER.

The sample holds a few counts of this clonotype. V is TRBV7-9 and J is TRBJ1-1; D not certain. Germline V gene sequence: CDR1 SEHNR, CDR2 FQNEAQ (reference sequence). This CDR3 has 16 residues. Between the trimmed V and J ends, which lost 7 bases and 0 bases, there was a span of 18 bases. CDR3 sequence: CASILSGPAMNTEAFF. Written as DNA, the CDR3 is TGTGCCAGCATCCTCTCGGGCCCTGCTATGAACACTGAAGCTTTCTTT.

This clonotype was detected a few times. The rearrangement joins TRBV30 to TRBJ2-1; TRBD2 matches 7 bases. Trimming removed 0 bases from V and 10 bases from J; junction bases left unmatched: 9. Germline V gives CDR1 GTSNPN, CDR2 SVGIG (reference sequence). The CDR3 is 14 residues long. The CDR3 spells CAWSVGLDSSEQFF. CDR3 bases: TGTGCCTGGAGTGTCGGACTAGATTCCAGCGAGCAGTTCTTC. The full variable domain, with the rest looked up from reference TRBV30 and TRBJ2-1, is SQTIHQWPATLVQPVGSPLSLECTVEGTSNPNLYWYRQAAGRGLQLLFYSVGIGQISSEVPQNLSASRPQDRQFILSSKKLLLSDSGFYLCAWSVGLDSSEQFFGPGTRLTVL.

J is TRBJ2-3 and V is TRBV29-1, with 8 bases that match TRBD2. V shed 5 bases and J 8 bases; nucleotides not matched to a gene: 6. This CDR3 region has 12 residues. Germline values: CDR1 SQVTM, CDR2 ANQGSEA. For the CDR3, the DNA is TGCAGCGTTCCCTCCGGGGGGGGTACGCAGTATTTT. Residues: CSVPSGGGTQYF.

This clonotype was recorded at least ten times. The CDR3 DNA reads as TGTGCCAGCGGACTAGCGGGGGGCCGAGTGTACGAGCAGTACTTC. Translated: CASGLAGGRVYEQYF. This chain connects TRBV27 to TRBJ2-7, with TRBD2 matching 14 bases. The CDR3 contains 15 residues. Germline V CDR1 and CDR2: MNHEY, SMNVEV (reference sequence). Trimming at V came to 8 bases and at J to 4 bases, leaving 7 bases not matched to a gene.

This clonotype was found a few times. The chain employs TRBV7-2 and TRBJ2-3; D not certain. The germline gives CDR1 SGHTA, CDR2 FQGNSA. Between the trimmed V and J ends, which lost 5 bases and 3 bases, there was a span of 9 bases. The CDR3 contains 13 residues. The CDR3 DNA follows: TGTGCCAGCAGCCCCAGCCCAACAGATACGCAGTATTTT. Translation gives CASSPSPTDTQYF. Together with reference TRBV7-2 and TRBJ2-3, the CDR3 gives the full variable domain: GAGVSQSPSNKVTEKGKDVELRCDPISGHTALYWYRQSLGQGLEFLIYFQGNSAPDKSGLPSDRFSAERTGGSVSTLTIQRTQQEDSAVYLCASSPSPTDTQYFGPGTRLTVL.

This clonotype showed up many times. V gene TRBV12-3 or TRBV12-4 combines with J gene TRBJ2-1; TRBD2 agrees at 8 bases. The junction had 5 bases not matched to a gene; V was cut back by 4 bases and J by 3 bases. There are 15 residues in the CDR3. In nucleotides, the CDR3 is TGTGCCAGCAGTTCGACTAGCGTCGGCTACAATGAGCAGTTCTTC. It yields the protein CASSSTSVGYNEQFF.

The chain employs TRBV6-6 and TRBJ2-1; 9 bases map to TRBD2. Unmatched junction bases numbered 14, after V lost 6 bases and J lost 8 bases. The CDR3 runs 16 residues. Germline V lookup: CDR1 MNHNY, CDR2 SVGAGI (reference sequence). The CDR3 sequence: CASRRVAGGPMDEQFF. The CDR3 nucleotides read TGTGCCAGCAGAAGGGTCGCGGGGGGGCCTATGGATGAGCAGTTCTTC.

This clonotype appeared a few times. This could be a read error, since a much larger clone is one nucleotide away. The chain joins TRBV5-1 to TRBJ2-4, with D unclear. The V gene lost 0 bases and the J gene lost 13 bases, with 17 bases spanning the gap. CDR3 length: 14 residues. Germline V gives CDR1 SGHRS, CDR2 YFSETQ. This CDR3 is CASSLEGGLSEQYF. In DNA, the CDR3 is TGCGCCAGCAGCTTGGAGGGCGGTCTTTCGGAGCAGTACTTC.

This clonotype was recorded at least ten times. The V and J genes are TRBV5-1 and TRBJ2-3; D may correspond to TRBD1 or TRBD2 (5 bases each). Germline V gene data show CDR1 as SGHRS and CDR2 as YFSETQ. The CDR3 has 13 residues. Between the trimmed V and J ends, which lost 6 bases and 0 bases, there was a span of 8 bases. The CDR3 loop reads CASNRDSTDTQYF. CDR3 nucleotide sequence: TGCGCCAGCAACCGGGACAGCACAGATACGCAGTATTTT.

CDR3 protein: CATGGEATNEKLFF. CDR3 DNA: TGTGCCACCGGGGGGGAAGCAACTAATGAAAAACTGTTTTTT. The rearrangement uses TRBV28 and TRBJ1-4; possible D gene TRBD1, 5 bases. Germline V lookup: CDR1 MDHEN, CDR2 SYDVKM. The CDR3 consists of 14 residues. V lost 10 bases, J lost 0 bases, and 12 bases lay in between.

The V and J genes are TRBV27 and TRBJ2-5; no reliable D call. Trimming pared 3 bases from V and 5 bases from J, leaving 13 bases between. The CDR3 runs 14 residues. Looked up from germline, CDR1 is MNHEY and CDR2 is SMNVEV (reference sequence). CDR3 coding DNA: TGTGCCAGCAGTTTCCGTCCGAGTTTGGAGACCCAGTACTTC. This sequence encodes CASSFRPSLETQYF.

This clonotype was recorded many times. The chain combines TRBV18 with TRBJ2-5; D gene unclear. The CDR3 has 15 amino acids. V was trimmed by 2 bases and J by 1 base, leaving 11 bases between them. Germline V lookup: CDR1 KGHSH, CDR2 LQKENI. CDR3 nucleotides: TGTGCCAGCTCACCAGAGAAGCGCCGCCAAGAGACCCAGTACTTC. Amino acids: CASSPEKRRQETQYF. The whole variable domain, filled in from reference TRBV18 and TRBJ2-5, reads NAGVMQNPRHLVRRRGQEARLRCSPMKGHSHVYWYRQLPEEGLKFMVYLQKENIIDESGMPKERFSAEFPKEGPSILRIQQVVRGDSAAYFCASSPEKRRQETQYFGPGTRLLVL.

This clonotype was found many times. The genes are TRBV12-3 or TRBV12-4 and TRBJ1-2, with unresolved D. Trimming removed 3 bases at V and 4 bases at J, with 9 bases between. The CDR3 runs to 13 residues. CDR3 loop: CASSLGLTYGYTF. The CDR3 nucleotides read TGTGCCAGCAGTTTGGGCCTCACCTATGGCTACACCTTC.

The chain uses TRBV15 and TRBJ2-1, with TRBD2 identical over 8 bases. The CDR3 has 18 residues. CDR1 is LNHNV, CDR2 YYDKDF, per germline (reference sequence). Trimming at V came to 0 bases and at J to 0 bases, leaving 7 bases not matched to a gene. The CDR3 sequence: CATSRDRGGASSYNEQFF. The CDR3 bases are TGTGCCACCAGCAGAGATCGGGGGGGGGCCAGCTCCTACAATGAGCAGTTCTTC.

Regarding this clonotype: A much larger clone lies a single base off, so this may be a read error. V is TRBV7-8 and J is TRBJ2-7; D is tentatively TRBD1 or TRBD2 (5 bases each). Germline V gene sequence: CDR1 SGHVS, CDR2 FQNEAQ. The CDR3 spans 14 residues. The CDR3 nucleotides are TGTGCCAGCGGCTTAGCCGGGACCCACTACGAGCAGTACTTC. Amino acids: CASGLAGTHYEQYF. Using reference TRBV7-8 and TRBJ2-7 for the parts outside the CDR3, the full variable domain is GAGVSQSPRYKVAKRGQDVALRCDPISGHVSLFWYQQALGQGPEFLTYFQNEAQLDKSGLPSDRFFAERPEGSVSTLKIQRTQQEDSAVYLCASGLAGTHYEQYFGPGTRLTVT.